Listed below are T cell receptor beta chains from one sample, sequenced in a study of blood T cell repertoires in COVID-19. Assay: immunoSEQ multiplex PCR; the TCRdb copy retains only in-frame clones and omits some. The table records roughly 69,000 clones, about 81% of them present only once. The sample taken for sequencing was peripheral blood. The receptor set was obtained from a human donor in a cohort sampled during active COVID-19. Both conserved end residues are part of each CDR3. Fields, in order: clone size, V gene, J gene, D gene, CDR3 protein, CDR3 DNA. The D gene is left open where the match is weak. Only some rows state a clone size, as once, few, many or a class for expanded clones.

NA	TRBV5-6	TRBJ1-6	NA	CASSLLSYNSPLHF	TGTGCCAGCAGCTTGCTATCATATAATTCACCCCTCCACTTT
NA	TRBV7-2	TRBJ2-7	TRBD2	CASSYYGLAGGRIDYEQYF	TGTGCCAGCAGCTACTATGGACTAGCGGGAGGCCGGATCGACTACGAGCAGTACTTC
NA	TRBV24-1	TRBJ1-2	NA	CATSDRTGNGYTF	TGTGCCACCAGTGACCGTACGGGGAATGGCTACACCTTC
NA	TRBV7-9	TRBJ2-1	NA	CASSSGEQFF	TGTGCCAGCAGCTCGGGTGAGCAGTTCTTC
NA	TRBV7-6	TRBJ2-5	TRBD2	CASSLAPQLAVNGKTQYF	TGTGCCAGCAGCTTAGCGCCCCAGCTAGCGGTAAACGGGAAGACCCAGTACTTC
many	TRBV6-2/TRBV6-3	TRBJ2-1	TRBD2	CASSYSPAGGIYNEQFF	TGTGCCAGCAGTTACTCCCCAGCGGGAGGTATCTACAATGAGCAGTTCTTC
NA	TRBV25-1	TRBJ1-1	NA	CASTTLGAGEAFF	TGTGCCAGCACCACCCTTGGGGCAGGCGAAGCTTTCTTT
NA	TRBV6-5	TRBJ2-7	TRBD1	CASSYATGKGYEQYF	TGTGCCAGCAGTTATGCGACAGGGAAAGGCTACGAGCAGTACTTC
NA	TRBV9	TRBJ2-7	NA	CASSATGLPSYEQYF	TGTGCCAGCAGCGCGACGGGACTTCCGTCCTACGAGCAGTACTTC
NA	TRBV5-1	TRBJ1-5	NA	CASSLPGHSSNQPQHF	TGCGCCAGCAGCTTACCGGGACACTCTAGCAATCAGCCCCAGCATTTT
NA	TRBV24-1	TRBJ1-5	NA	CATSDGFDTHF	TGTGCCACCAGTGATGGCTTCGACACCCATTTT
few	TRBV9	TRBJ2-7	TRBD2	CASSGGLEAEQYF	TGTGCCAGCAGCGGAGGACTAGAGGCCGAGCAGTACTTC
NA	TRBV7-9	TRBJ2-1	NA	CASATNADEQFF	TGTGCCAGCGCCACGAACGCGGATGAGCAGTTCTTC
NA	TRBV6-5	TRBJ1-2	NA	CASSNRDRVDGYTF	TGTGCCAGCAGTAACAGGGATCGAGTGGATGGCTACACCTTC
NA	TRBV28	TRBJ2-1	TRBD1	CAIRDRENNEQFF	TGTGCGATCCGGGACAGGGAAAACAATGAGCAGTTCTTC
NA	TRBV28	TRBJ1-6	TRBD1	CASRPGQTSSPLHF	TGTGCCAGCAGACCGGGACAGACTAGTTCACCCCTCCACTTT
NA	TRBV9	TRBJ1-1	NA	CASSVVGQSDTEAFF	TGTGCCAGCAGCGTAGTTGGACAGTCCGACACTGAAGCTTTCTTT
NA	TRBV5-5	TRBJ2-3	TRBD1	CASSLDSQGALTDTQYF	TGTGCCAGCAGCTTGGATTCCCAGGGGGCTTTGACAGATACGCAGTATTTT
NA	TRBV5-5	TRBJ2-7	NA	CASSFLTYEQYF	TGTGCCAGCAGCTTCCTTACCTACGAGCAGTACTTC
NA	TRBV5-4	TRBJ2-7	TRBD2	CASSLVRTSGSVRDEQYF	TGTGCCAGCAGCTTGGTGCGGACTAGCGGGAGCGTACGGGACGAGCAGTACTTC
once	TRBV14	TRBJ2-3	NA	CASSRASRGLSTDTQYF	TGTGCCAGCAGCCGCGCATCTCGGGGTTTGAGCACAGATACGCAGTATTTT
NA	TRBV7-9	TRBJ2-5	NA	CASSPEGEETQYF	TGTGCCAGCAGCCCCGAAGGGGAAGAGACCCAGTACTTC
NA	TRBV27	TRBJ1-5	NA	CASGFQQGAHQPQHF	TGTGCCAGCGGGTTTCAACAGGGCGCCCATCAGCCCCAGCATTTT
NA	TRBV27	TRBJ2-7	NA	CASGPYEQYF	TGTGCCAGCGGGCCCTACGAGCAGTACTTC
NA	TRBV28	TRBJ2-7	TRBD2	CASSPLAGWYEQYF	TGTGCCAGCAGTCCACTAGCGGGTTGGTACGAGCAGTACTTC
once	TRBV24-1	TRBJ1-1	NA	CATSAFGGMNTEAFF	TGTGCCACCAGTGCCTTCGGAGGAATGAACACTGAAGCTTTCTTT
few	TRBV19	TRBJ1-2	NA	CASSFSNYGYTF	TGTGCCAGTAGCTTCTCCAACTATGGCTACACCTTC
NA	TRBV9	TRBJ1-3	NA	CASSPEASGNTIYF	TGTGCCAGCAGCCCGGAGGCCTCTGGAAACACCATATATTTT
once	TRBV7-2	TRBJ2-7	TRBD2	CASSLKAGDRYEQYF	TGTGCCAGCAGCTTAAAAGCGGGAGATAGATACGAGCAGTACTTC
NA	TRBV6-5	TRBJ2-1	TRBD2	CASSPIAGGYNEQFF	TGTGCCAGCAGTCCTATAGCGGGAGGTTACAATGAGCAGTTCTTC
NA	TRBV29-1	TRBJ2-1	TRBD2	CSVASGGWNEQFF	TGCAGCGTTGCCAGCGGGGGGTGGAATGAGCAGTTCTTC
NA	TRBV12-3/TRBV12-4	TRBJ2-1	NA	CASSLPSTAEQFF	TGTGCCAGCAGCCTTCCGTCCACAGCCGAGCAGTTCTTC
NA	TRBV5-6	TRBJ1-1	NA	CASSTTRTVMNTEAFF	TGTGCCAGCAGCACCACCCGGACAGTCATGAACACTGAAGCTTTCTTT
NA	TRBV11-1	TRBJ2-3	TRBD1	CASSLIRDRANTQYF	TGTGCCAGCAGCCTTATACGGGACAGGGCGAATACGCAGTATTTT
few	TRBV19	TRBJ1-4	TRBD1	CASSGTGGGKLFF	TGTGCCTCTTCCGGGACAGGGGGCGGAAAACTGTTTTTT
NA	TRBV6-1	TRBJ1-1	TRBD1	CASSETGSGEAFF	TGTGCCAGCAGTGAGACAGGGAGTGGTGAAGCTTTCTTT
NA	TRBV9	TRBJ1-4	TRBD1	CASSVEDRANEKLFF	TGTGCCAGCAGCGTAGAGGACAGGGCTAATGAAAAACTGTTTTTT
NA	TRBV19	TRBJ2-1	TRBD2	CASRRLAGDWNEQFF	TGTGCCAGTAGAAGACTAGCGGGAGACTGGAATGAGCAGTTCTTC
NA	TRBV11-2	TRBJ1-1	NA	CASSLGHTEAFF	TGTGCCAGCAGCTTAGGGCACACTGAAGCTTTCTTT
NA	TRBV7-8	TRBJ1-1	NA	CASSLGRISETEAFF	TGTGCCAGCAGCTTAGGCCGCATATCCGAGACTGAAGCTTTCTTT
NA	TRBV2	TRBJ1-5	NA	CASRPPGQLGQPQHF	TGTGCCAGCAGGCCTCCGGGACAACTAGGTCAGCCCCAGCATTTT
NA	TRBV12-3/TRBV12-4	TRBJ1-2	TRBD1	CASRGTGTNYTF	TGTGCCAGCAGGGGGACAGGGACTAACTACACCTTC
NA	TRBV2	TRBJ2-7	NA	CASGFDSSYEQYF	TGTGCCAGCGGGTTCGACAGCTCCTACGAGCAGTACTTC
NA	TRBV6-6	TRBJ2-1	TRBD2	CASSLLAGYNEQFF	TGTGCCAGCAGTTTGCTAGCGGGGTACAATGAGCAGTTCTTC
NA	TRBV4-3	TRBJ1-2	NA	CASSQDSFAPSYTF	TGCGCCAGCAGCCAAGATTCGTTTGCCCCTAGCTACACCTTC
NA	TRBV6-5	TRBJ1-6	NA	CASTRTDSYNSPLHF	TGTGCCAGCACAAGGACAGACTCCTATAATTCACCCCTCCACTTT
NA	TRBV3-1/TRBV3-2	TRBJ1-5	TRBD1	CASSRTGTGFFQPQHF	TGTGCCAGCAGTCGTACAGGGACAGGGTTTTTTCAGCCCCAGCATTTT
NA	TRBV13	TRBJ2-2	TRBD2	CASSRIAGGPNGELFF	TGTGCCAGCAGCCGAATCGCGGGAGGGCCGAACGGGGAGCTGTTTTTT
NA	TRBV10-3	TRBJ2-7	TRBD1	CAISDSTGQRGLYEQYF	TGTGCCATCAGTGATAGTACGGGACAGAGAGGGCTATACGAGCAGTACTTC
NA	TRBV30	TRBJ2-2	TRBD1	CAWSGPGTGRAGELFF	TGTGCCTGGAGTGGACCCGGGACAGGGCGGGCCGGGGAGCTGTTTTTT
NA	TRBV19	TRBJ2-7	NA	CASSDEGTHEQYF	TGTGCCAGTAGTGACGAGGGAACCCACGAGCAGTACTTC
NA	TRBV28	TRBJ1-1	NA	CASRGGEARNTEAFF	TGTGCCAGCAGGGGGGGGGAGGCGCGGAACACTGAAGCTTTCTTT
NA	TRBV9	TRBJ1-2	NA	CASSADRHYGYTF	TGTGCCAGCAGCGCGGACAGACACTATGGCTACACCTTC
NA	TRBV9	TRBJ2-3	NA	CASSVGIASSTDTQYF	TGTGCCAGCAGCGTAGGGATAGCGAGTAGCACAGATACGCAGTATTTT
NA	TRBV19	TRBJ2-7	NA	CASSSTDINEQYF	TGTGCCAGTAGTTCAACGGACATAAACGAGCAGTACTTC
NA	TRBV5-4	TRBJ2-6	NA	CASSLGHSGANVLTF	TGTGCCAGCAGCTTGGGGCATTCTGGGGCCAACGTCCTGACTTTC
NA	TRBV7-2	TRBJ2-1	TRBD2	CASTLLRTSGSDEQFF	TGTGCCAGCACCCTTTTACGGACTAGCGGGAGTGATGAGCAGTTCTTC
NA	TRBV19	TRBJ1-6	NA	CASSGTGFSSSYNSPLHF	TGTGCCAGTAGTGGAACAGGTTTCTCCAGCTCCTATAATTCACCCCTCCACTTT
NA	TRBV18	TRBJ2-3	TRBD1	CASSPDRGRRRDTQYF	TGTGCCAGCTCACCAGACAGGGGGCGCCGGAGAGATACGCAGTATTTT
NA	TRBV6-6	TRBJ2-1	NA	CASSSQGLNEQFF	TGTGCCAGCAGTTCTCAGGGCCTCAATGAGCAGTTCTTC